The present T cell receptor beta chain was sequenced within a study of blood T cell repertoires in COVID-19. Germline CDR1 MNHEY, CDR2 SVGAGI. J was trimmed by 2 bases and V by 6 bases; bases with no gene match: 5. The CDR3 has 15 amino acids. Sequencing used immunoSEQ multiplex PCR; TCRdb keeps in-frame clones, though not all of them. The data hold about 330,000 clones, with roughly 90% observed a single time. The chain employs TRBV6-5 and TRBJ1-3; 9 bases map to TRBD1. Sequenced sample: peripheral blood. This TCR came from a man aged 25-45 years with COVID-19, enrolled during active disease. CDR3 residues: CASSTTGGPGNTIYF. In DNA, the CDR3 is TGTGCCAGCAGCACAACAGGGGGCCCTGGAAACACCATATATTTT.